These 31 T cell receptor beta chains originate from one sample sequenced in a study of blood T cell repertoires in COVID-19. Assay used: immunoSEQ multiplex PCR; TCRdb lists only in-frame clones, some missing. The table shows a few hundred thousand clones, with around four fifths occurring only once. What was sequenced was peripheral blood. All receptors derive from a woman aged 60-75 years who had recovered from COVID-19.

The CDR3 nucleotides read TGCGCCAGCAGCCTCCAGGACAGGGCCCTGAACACTGAAGCTTTCTTT. Translated: CASSLQDRALNTEAFF. The V gene is TRBV5-1, the J gene TRBJ1-1; 8 bases are a match to TRBD1. V was clipped by 4 bases and J by 0 bases; unmatched bases: 8. The CDR3 runs 16 residues. Germline V gene lookup returns CDR1 SGHRS and CDR2 YFSETQ.

This clone came up a few times. V and J are TRBV5-4 and TRBJ2-3; TRBD2 matches 13 bases. After removal of 0 bases from V and 6 bases from J, the junction contained 4 bases not matched to a gene. The germline CDR1 and CDR2 sequences are SGHNT and YYREEE (reference sequence). CDR3 length: 16 residues. As DNA, the CDR3 is TGTGCCAGCAGCTTGGGGGGGACTAGCGGGGCGGATACGCAGTATTTT. Translation gives CASSLGGTSGADTQYF.

J is TRBJ1-6 and V is TRBV5-1; 9 bases match TRBD1. CDR1 SGHRS and CDR2 YFSETQ come from the germline V gene. The CDR3 length is 17 residues. J was trimmed by 5 bases and V by 4 bases; bases with no gene match: 10. The CDR3 DNA follows: TGCGCCAGCAGCATAAGGACAGGGGCGCTCGATAATTCACCCCTCCACTTT. It yields the protein CASSIRTGALDNSPLHF.

This rearrangement joins TRBV6-2 or TRBV6-3 to TRBJ2-7; no firm D call. This CDR3 contains 12 residues. Germline CDR1 reads MNHEY; CDR2 reads SVGEGT. V was shortened by 2 bases and J by 3 bases, with 5 bases between the two germline ends. The CDR3 nucleotides are TGTGCCAGCAGTTACCACATCTACGAGCAGTACTTC. This codes for CASSYHIYEQYF.

This chain joins TRBV7-9 and TRBJ2-1, with TRBD2 matching over 11 bases. The CDR3 is 18 residues long. Germline CDR1 SEHNR, CDR2 FQNEAQ (reference sequence). Trimming cost V 1 base and J 9 bases; bases outside gene matches: 14. This CDR3 reads CASSLVSVGGSGGGEQFF. The CDR3 nucleotides read TGTGCCAGCAGCTTAGTATCGGTCGGCGGTAGCGGGGGGGGTGAGCAGTTCTTC.

This chain links TRBV10-3 with TRBJ2-5; 7 nucleotides align to TRBD1. This CDR3 region has 16 residues. Germline CDR1 reads ENHRY; CDR2 reads SYGVKD. J lost 2 bases, V lost 1 base, and 7 bases had no gene match. The CDR3 sequence: CAISEFTPGQQETQYF. The CDR3 DNA reads TGTGCCATCAGTGAGTTCACCCCGGGACAGCAAGAGACCCAGTACTTC.

The gene calls are TRBV19 and TRBJ2-1; TRBD2 might be the D (6 bases). The V gene's germline CDR1 is LNHDA and CDR2 SQIVND (reference sequence). Between the trimmed V and J ends, which lost 0 bases and 10 bases, there was a span of 13 bases. This CDR3 region has 14 residues. The CDR3 DNA follows: TGTGCCAGTAGTATAGATCCCGGGGGAGGCGAGCAGTTCTTC. Its protein product is CASSIDPGGGEQFF.

This rearrangement joins TRBV15 to TRBJ2-5; 7 nucleotides agree with TRBD2. Per germline, CDR1 LNHNV and CDR2 YYDKDF (reference sequence). V dropped 7 bases and J dropped 9; count of bases not matched to a gene: 17. The CDR3 has 15 amino acids. The CDR3 coding sequence is TGTGCCACCACCTCTCTTGGGGGGGGTACCCGGGCCCAGTACTTC. As protein: CATTSLGGGTRAQYF. The variable domain in full, completed from reference TRBV15 and TRBJ2-5, reads DAMVIQNPRYQVTQFGKPVTLSCSQTLNHNVMYWYQQKSSQAPKLLFHYYDKDFNNEADTPDNFQSRRPNTSFCFLDIRSPGLGDTAMYLCATTSLGGGTRAQYFGPGTRLLVL.

This clone was seen more than once but under ten times. The chain joins TRBV6-4 to TRBJ2-3; possible D gene TRBD2, 6 bases. The CDR3 length is 15 residues. Per the germline V gene, CDR1 is MRHNA and CDR2 is SNTAGT. The V end lost 5 bases, the J end lost 7 bases, and 19 bases lay between the germline ends. The CDR3 region is CASSTGLRGGNTQYF. In DNA, the CDR3 is TGTGCCAGCAGTACGGGACTGAGAGGTGGAAATACGCAGTATTTT.

The V and J genes are TRBV19 and TRBJ1-4; 8 bases align to TRBD1. The V and J ends lost 4 bases and 3 bases, in that order; junction bases with no gene match: 1. CDR1 LNHDA and CDR2 SQIVND come from the germline V gene (reference sequence). The CDR3 is 14 residues long. Written as DNA, the CDR3 is TGTGCCAGTAGTAAGGGACAGGCTAATGAAAAACTGTTTTTT. This sequence encodes CASSKGQANEKLFF.

The chain recombines TRBV27 with TRBJ1-5; 9 nucleotides line up with TRBD1. The V and J ends lost 4 bases and 7 bases, in that order; junction bases with no gene match: 11. The CDR3 is 16 amino acids. Germline assignment: CDR1 MNHEY and CDR2 SMNVEV (reference sequence). CDR3 nucleotide sequence: TGTGCCAGCAGTTCGTGGACAGGGGCTCAGAGACAGCCCCAGCATTTT. Its protein product is CASSSWTGAQRQPQHF.

This clone has only a few counts. V usage is TRBV7-6 and J usage is TRBJ2-5; D might be TRBD2 (6 bases). Per germline, CDR1 SGHVS and CDR2 FNYEAQ. The CDR3 contains 14 residues. The germline V and J ends were trimmed by 3 bases and 2 bases, with 10 bases remaining between them. The CDR3 DNA follows: TGTGCCAGCAGCTTCGGAGGGGAGCAAGAGACCCAGTACTTC. It specifies CASSFGGEQETQYF.

This clone appeared a single time. The rearrangement links TRBV3-1 (or the pseudogene TRBV3-2) to TRBJ1-1; D is ambiguous. The CDR3 extends over 14 amino acids. Looked up from germline, CDR1 is LGHDT and CDR2 is YNNKEL (reference sequence). V lost 4 bases and J lost 1, with 10 bases in between. CDR3 sequence reads: CASSPLRGNTEAFF. The CDR3 DNA sequence: TGTGCCAGCAGCCCCCTCCGAGGGAACACTGAAGCTTTCTTT.

The chain has TRBV5-4 and TRBJ2-1; 11 positions agree with TRBD2. The CDR3 has 15 amino acids. Germline assignment: CDR1 SGHNT and CDR2 YYREEE (reference sequence). J gave up 12 bases and V 4 bases, and 12 bases lay outside the gene matches. The CDR3 coding sequence is TGTGCCAGCAGCCCACTAGCGGGGGACCGGGCGGGGCAGTTCTTC. Translated, it gives CASSPLAGDRAGQFF.

The chain uses TRBV6-5 and TRBJ2-7, with D tentatively TRBD2 (7 bases). The CDR3 is 13 residues long. Trimming cost V 6 bases and J 2 bases, with 11 bases left between them. Germline V gene lookup returns CDR1 MNHEY and CDR2 SVGAGI. The CDR3 is CASRQGGTYEQYF. The CDR3 DNA sequence: TGTGCCAGCAGACAGGGAGGGACCTACGAGCAGTACTTC.

The V call is TRBV12-3 or TRBV12-4, the J call TRBJ1-1, with no clear D. The CDR3 sequence is 13 residues long. V was pared by 7 bases and J by 1 base, with 10 bases between. CDR3 bases: TGTGCCAGCACCTCCCGACAGAACACTGAAGCTTTCTTT. The encoded protein is CASTSRQNTEAFF.

This sequence joins TRBV2 and TRBJ2-1; D gene uncertain. The V end lost 7 bases, the J end lost 7 bases, and 17 bases lay between the germline ends. CDR1 and CDR2 (germline): SNHLY, FYNNEI. The CDR3 is 14 residues long. The CDR3 sequence is CASTLRFLKNEQFF. CDR3 in DNA: TGTGCCAGCACTTTGAGGTTTCTAAAAAATGAGCAGTTCTTC.

The chain has TRBV9 and TRBJ2-7; TRBD1 agrees at 8 bases. Losses at the gene ends were 3 bases for V and 2 bases for J; bases not matched to a gene: 7. Germline-derived CDR1 and CDR2 are SGDLS and YYNGEE. The length of the CDR3 is 15 residues. The CDR3 DNA reads TGTGCCAGCAGCGCGGCCGGGACAGGACCCTACGAGCAGTACTTC. Translation gives CASSAAGTGPYEQYF.

The gene calls are TRBV19 and TRBJ1-3; TRBD1 is a possible D gene (5 bases). CDR1 is LNHDA and CDR2 is SQIVND in the germline V gene (reference sequence). V was cut by 5 bases and J by 3 bases, with 11 bases left in between. This CDR3 is 14 amino acids long. CDR3 protein: CASSAQGNGNTIYF. CDR3 DNA sequence: TGTGCCAGTAGTGCCCAGGGAAATGGAAACACCATATATTTT.

The table lists this clone with a few counts. The CDR3 loop is CASSPGTGGKTQYF. The DNA for the CDR3 is TGCGCCAGCAGTCCAGGGACAGGGGGAAAGACCCAGTACTTC. The chain links TRBV10-1 to TRBJ2-5, with 11 bases matching TRBD1. There are 14 residues in the CDR3. V shed 5 bases, J shed 6 bases, and the junction held 5 bases outside the gene matches. The germline CDR1 and CDR2 sequences are WNHNN and SYGVQD (reference sequence).

The chain uses TRBV3-1 (or the pseudogene TRBV3-2) and TRBJ1-1, with TRBD1 as a possible D gene (5 bases). CDR3 length: 12 amino acids. V lost 2 bases and J 6 bases, leaving 7 bases between the germline ends. Germline-derived CDR1 and CDR2 are LGHDT and YNNKEL (reference sequence). The CDR3: CASSQLRAEAFF. CDR3 bases: TGTGCCAGCAGCCAACTCAGGGCTGAAGCTTTCTTT.

The genes are TRBV30 and TRBJ1-3; TRBD1 might be the D (5 bases). Germline values: CDR1 GTSNPN, CDR2 SVGIG (reference sequence). Between the trimmed V and J ends, which lost 5 bases and 3 bases, there was a span of 14 bases. This CDR3 has 14 amino acids. This chain's CDR3 is CAWEPGWSGNTIYF. CDR3 in DNA: TGTGCCTGGGAGCCAGGGTGGAGTGGAAACACCATATATTTT.

The chain links TRBV2 to TRBJ1-2; a weak D match, TRBD1 (6 bases). V gave up 6 bases and J gave up 0 bases, with 11 bases separating them. The CDR3 covers 14 residues. Germline V CDR1 and CDR2: SNHLY, FYNNEI. CDR3 region: CASSRDTSNYGYTF. In DNA form, the CDR3 reads TGTGCCAGCAGCCGGGACACATCTAACTATGGCTACACCTTC.

This chain links TRBV10-3 with TRBJ2-3, with 9 bases fitting TRBD2. This CDR3 has 15 residues. The V segment lost 4 bases and the J segment 6 bases; nucleotides outside the gene matches: 8. CDR1 is ENHRY and CDR2 is SYGVKD in the germline V gene. This chain's CDR3 is CAISGTGGGVDTQYF. CDR3 nucleotide sequence: TGTGCCATCAGTGGGACTGGCGGGGGGGTGGATACGCAGTATTTT.

The chain recombines TRBV9 with TRBJ2-3, with 9 bases aligning to TRBD1. The CDR3 loop spans 15 amino acids. V shed 5 bases and J 1 base; nucleotides not matched to a gene: 5. Germline lookup yields CDR1 SGDLS and CDR2 YYNGEE. The CDR3 region is CASRSTGGGTDTQYF. In DNA form, the CDR3 reads TGTGCCAGCAGATCAACAGGGGGCGGCACAGATACGCAGTATTTT.

This chain links TRBV11-2 with TRBJ2-3; 7 bases map to TRBD2. The CDR3 has 14 amino acids. Germline-derived CDR1 and CDR2 are SGHAT and FQNNGV. Trimming at V came to 1 base and at J to 9 bases, leaving 7 bases not matched to a gene. Here the CDR3 reads CASSLVLWEGTQYF. The CDR3 DNA sequence: TGTGCCAGCAGCTTAGTTCTTTGGGAGGGGACGCAGTATTTT.

The gene calls are TRBV5-1 and TRBJ2-7; 15 bases are a match to TRBD2. J was trimmed by 1 base and V by 3 bases; bases with no gene match: 11. CDR3 length: 19 residues. Germline V gene lookup returns CDR1 SGHRS and CDR2 YFSETQ. This CDR3 is CASSSSGTSGGRNSYEQYF. The CDR3 nucleotides are TGCGCCAGCAGCTCATCCGGGACTAGCGGGGGGAGAAATTCCTACGAGCAGTACTTC.

The chain is built from TRBV5-1 and TRBJ1-1; D remains ambiguous. CDR3 length equals 13 residues. Germline lookup yields CDR1 SGHRS and CDR2 YFSETQ. V lost 2 bases, J lost 4 bases, and 9 bases lay in between. The DNA for the CDR3 is TGCGCCAGCAGCTTTGCCCGGGGCACTGAAGCTTTCTTT. This sequence encodes CASSFARGTEAFF.

The V and J genes are TRBV5-1 and TRBJ2-7; D is possibly TRBD1 (6 bases). V dropped 3 bases and J dropped 9 bases, with 16 bases sitting between them. CDR1 and CDR2 from the germline V gene are SGHRS and YFSETQ. This CDR3 has 13 residues. The CDR3 reads CASSWGEGVLQYF. The CDR3 DNA reads TGCGCCAGCAGCTGGGGCGAGGGGGTTCTGCAGTACTTC. The variable domain in full, completed from reference TRBV5-1 and TRBJ2-7, reads KAGVTQTPRYLIKTRGQQVTLSCSPISGHRSVSWYQQTPGQGLQFLFEYFSETQRNKGNFPGRFSGRQFSNSRSEMNVSTLELGDSALYLCASSWGEGVLQYFGPGTRLTVT.

V gene TRBV19 combines with J gene TRBJ2-3, with unresolved D. Germline lookup yields CDR1 LNHDA and CDR2 SQIVND (reference sequence). V was cut by 6 bases and J by 4 bases, with 8 bases left in between. This CDR3 comprises 12 residues. DNA for the CDR3: TGTGCCAGTAGCTCTCGGGCAGATACGCAGTATTTT. Amino acids: CASSSRADTQYF.

This sequence joins TRBV19 and TRBJ1-2; weak D call: TRBD1 (6 bases). CDR1 and CDR2 from the germline V gene are LNHDA and SQIVND (reference sequence). V lost 9 bases and J lost 6, with 17 bases in between. There are 13 residues in the CDR3. The CDR3 loop reads CASGHRGGDGYTF. The CDR3, as DNA: TGTGCCAGCGGGCACCGGGGGGGCGATGGCTACACCTTC.